This entry concerns a single TCR beta chain. The antigen is unknown. Its ends do not fully match the called genes, so a read error is possible. The entry originates in a study of CD8+CD57+ T cells in acquired aplastic anemia. This CDR3 region has 16 residues. CDR1 and CDR2 (germline): SGHVS, FNYEAQ. Individuals selected for sequencing had exhibited CD8+CD57+ cell expansion on flow cytometry. Each patient had severe acquired aplastic anemia. Template material for TCR beta VDJ and CDR3 profiling consisted of genomic DNA. TCRdb used MiXCR to reprocess the reads, holding one entry per CDR3 protein. The sample shows 450,000 to 600,000 distinct CDR3 sequences, around 32% of them seen only once. Notes on the study in general: Patients and healthy controls showed no significant CD8+ Simpson's diversity difference.

The TCR sequence derives from a human donor with aplastic anemia. Input material: sorted CD4+, CD8+, or CD8+CD57+ T cells (not recorded which) from PBMCs. V usage is TRBV7-6 and J usage is TRBJ2-1; the match to TRBD2 covers 10 bases. The CDR3 spells CASSLVGTSGNNERFF. The CDR3 nucleotides are TGTGCCAGCAGCTTAGTAGGCACTAGCGGGAACAATGAGCGGTTCTTC.